Listed here is a single TCR beta chain. Its antigen is not identified. The donors belonged to the approximately 120-subject validation cohort, separate from the approximately 700-subject first cohort. The sample comes from a study of cytomegalovirus exposure and HLA in healthy donors. In the study overall: Both the 120 validation repertoires and the 666 first-cohort repertoires used the same platform, as reported by a later analysis.

Study results and limitations: Published work reported that the classifier diagnosed cytomegalovirus status with high specificity and sensitivity. Most sequenced TCRs were rare (though some public TCRs occurred in many donors).

Some clones are missing from TCRdb's copy, which holds only in-frame ones; the method was immunoSEQ multiplex PCR. The data hold 95,000 to 120,000 clones, with under 97% observed a single time. The sequence came from a woman younger than 35 in good health and CMV-seronegative. The material sequenced was PBMCs.

CDR3 nucleotides: TGTGCCAGCAGTCCGGCCAGGGATGCCACTGAAGCTTTCTTT. It yields the protein CASSPARDATEAFF. The chain has TRBV27 and TRBJ1-1; D may be TRBD1 (5 bases). CDR3 length equals 14 residues. CDR1 MNHEY and CDR2 SMNVEV come from the germline V gene (reference sequence). The V gene lost 5 bases and the J gene lost 4 bases, with 14 bases spanning the gap.